This T cell receptor (beta chain) was recorded in a study of beta chain features in type 1 diabetes. The study reverse transcribed the entire isolated RNA, so it sequenced expressed TCRB transcripts. The method was immunoSEQ multiplex PCR; TCRdb's version includes in-frame clones alone and lacks a portion of them. The profile shows 130,000 to 150,000 clones, 8.5% to 12% of them singletons. Study conclusions and caveats: The study found that naive, central memory and Treg TCRB repertoires appeared more similar in patients than in healthy donors.

Only one heparinised blood draw was taken per donor, and its volume averaged around 100 mL. This clone was counted between two and nine times. Its antigen is not identified. The specimen sequenced was naive CD4+ T cells from blood. The TCR comes from a man younger than 35 in good health.

This chain's CDR3 is CASSEMQGRETQYF. CDR3 nucleotide sequence: TGTGCCAGCAGTGAGATGCAGGGCCGAGAGACCCAGTACTTC. The rearrangement links TRBV2 to TRBJ2-5; maybe TRBD1 (5 bases). Deletions cut 3 bases from V and 4 bases from J, with 12 bases between. Germline CDR1 and CDR2: SNHLY and FYNNEI. The length of the CDR3 is 14 residues.